This T cell receptor beta chain was sequenced during a study of blood T cell repertoires in COVID-19 (dated by TCRdb to 2018 to 2020). Looking at the study overall: Samples covering the acute and convalescent phases of COVID-19 were provided by collaborators in the United States, Italy and Spain. The samples were drawn from two sources: the first 160 participants of the ongoing ImmuneRACE study, and over 950 subjects contributed by 6 global collaborators. The material from the prospective study consisted of cDNA or gDNA derived from T cells, B-cell-depleted T cells, or PBMCs. The repertoires were released in a freely available public database intended as a resource for research on the immune response to SARS-CoV-2. Where available, HLA class I and class II types were taken from metadata supplied by the sample provider and were not determined by assay-based typing. Nearly every sample came with metadata listing a de-identified subject ID, COVID-19 status, age in years and sex. Deeply sampled blood TCRbeta repertoires from subjects exposed to, actively infected with, or recovered from COVID-19 were included in the dataset.

The CDR3 runs 17 amino acids, cysteine and phenylalanine included. Just the 51-base CDR3 DNA is kept, in frame starting at base 1. From the germline V gene, CDR1 is SGHTS and CDR2 is YDEGEE. Trimmed from V: 0 bases; trimmed from J: 6 bases; junction bases lacking a gene match: 9. Results the study describes overall, beyond this receptor: Clinical and demographic metadata were provided uncurated, with the amount varying by source and participant.

About this clone itself: No cognate antigen has been identified for it. It has no much larger one-base neighbor in the sample; base qualities were not kept.

TCRbeta CDR3 regions were amplified from genomic DNA by means of the immunoSEQ Assay, a bias-controlled multiplex PCR. The original pipeline was this. The number of nucleated cells in each sample was estimated by amplification of reference gene primers within the assay. To quantify the absolute abundance of each unique TCRbeta CDR3 rearrangement, sequence reads were collapsed and filtered. Productive Simpson clonality was computed per sample as the square root of Simpson's diversity index over productive rearrangements. TCRdb took over this immuneACCESS table, retaining in-frame rearrangements with V and J assigned. Such tables are incomplete; in checked studies, under half of the missing clones stem from an unresolved V gene, and the remainder is unexplained. The DNA gave D and trimming, while V, J and clone size come from that table. This sample comprises a few hundred thousand clones, around 90% of them detected only once. The top ten clones comprise roughly 2.3% of the sample.

Whole blood was collected in K2EDTA tubes by collaborating institutions according to the institutions' own protocols. For TCRbeta analysis, collaborators shipped samples in one of three forms: frozen whole blood, isolated PBMCs, or DNA extracted from either of those sample types. The rearranged chain carries TRBV5-8 and TRBJ2-3; TRBD2 aligns with 11 central bases. The sample taken for sequencing was peripheral blood. The source is a man aged 18 to 30 with active or convalescent COVID-19. The sequenced DNA: TGTGCCAGCAGCTTGGCAAGACTAGCGGGGCTCCGGGATACGCAGTATTTT. Its product reads: CASSLARLAGLRDTQYF.